This TCR beta chain is drawn from a study of CD8+ T cells in alopecia areata. V shed 0 bases and J 4 bases; nucleotides not matched to a gene: 5. Germline V gene lookup returns CDR1 MGHRA and CDR2 YSYEKL. The CDR3 totals 15 residues. The count of this clone is one. Following extraction, RNA underwent reverse transcription to cDNA, which served as the sequencing template. Profiling relied on immunoSEQ multiplex PCR, and the TCRdb table lists in-frame clones only, not all of them. The sample lists approximately 140,000 clones, about 87% seen once, with about 16% in the top ten. The sample was CD8+ T cells sorted from blood, taken at week 0. The chain combines TRBV4-1 with TRBJ2-7; 8 bases match TRBD2. The clonotype was recovered from a human donor with alopecia areata. CDR3 protein: CASSQDGGLAYEQYF. The CDR3 DNA follows: TGCGCCAGCAGCCAAGATGGAGGACTAGCTTACGAGCAGTACTTC.